These T cell receptor beta chains were read from a single sample in a study of identical twins. TCRdb analysed the 5' RACE reads with MiXCR anew, one entry per CDR3 protein. The data hold roughly 630,000 distinct CDR3 sequences, with around 7.4% observed a single time. These records were also assigned to another study, of yellow fever vaccine responses in identical twins.

Sequences were obtained from PBMCs. Source of these receptors: a woman under 30 in good health. CDR3s include the opening cysteine and the closing phenylalanine or tryptophan. A D gene is named only where the DNA matches it firmly. Where a row states a size, it is once, few, many or the class of an expanded clone; other rows omit it.

d_call: .
clone_size: few
j_call: TRBJ2-1
v_call: TRBV12-3/TRBV12-4
cdr3_aa: CASIRDFLDEQFF
cdr3_nt: TGTGCCAGCATCAGGGACTTTCTCGATGAGCAGTTCTTC

d_call: TRBD1
clone_size: many
j_call: TRBJ1-6
v_call: TRBV6-5
cdr3_aa: CASSLQGAISPLHF
cdr3_nt: TGTGCCAGCAGTTTACAGGGGGCAATTTCACCCCTCCACTTT

d_call: TRBD1
clone_size: .
j_call: TRBJ2-2
v_call: TRBV7-2
cdr3_aa: CASSSRDRVMGELFF
cdr3_nt: TGTGCCAGCAGCTCCCGGGACAGGGTAATGGGGGAGCTGTTTTTT

d_call: TRBD1
clone_size: .
j_call: TRBJ2-7
v_call: TRBV3-1
cdr3_aa: CATCQGPGGSYEQYF
cdr3_nt: TGTGCCACCTGCCAAGGTCCAGGGGGCTCCTACGAGCAGTACTTC

d_call: .
clone_size: many
j_call: TRBJ1-1
v_call: TRBV15
cdr3_aa: CATSPNPDVIEAFF
cdr3_nt: TGTGCCACCAGCCCAAACCCGGACGTTATTGAAGCTTTCTTT

d_call: TRBD2
clone_size: .
j_call: TRBJ2-1
v_call: TRBV11-2
cdr3_aa: CASSQTSGLLGLNEQFF
cdr3_nt: TGTGCCAGCAGCCAGACTAGCGGGTTGCTTGGTCTCAATGAGCAGTTCTTC

d_call: TRBD2
clone_size: many
j_call: TRBJ2-3
v_call: TRBV7-3
cdr3_aa: CASSLNPGLAGTSTDTQYF
cdr3_nt: TGTGCCAGCAGCTTAAACCCCGGACTAGCGGGAACTAGCACAGATACGCAGTATTTT

d_call: TRBD2
clone_size: .
j_call: TRBJ2-2
v_call: TRBV6-2/TRBV6-3
cdr3_aa: CASRSEGHKGTIAGWASGELFF
cdr3_nt: TGTGCCAGCCGTTCTGAGGGCCATAAGGGGACCATAGCGGGATGGGCGTCCGGGGAGCTGTTTTTT

d_call: TRBD2
clone_size: few
j_call: TRBJ2-5
v_call: TRBV15
cdr3_aa: CATRPAGVVETQYF
cdr3_nt: TGTGCCACCAGGCCCGCGGGAGTCGTAGAGACCCAGTACTTC

d_call: .
clone_size: .
j_call: TRBJ1-5
v_call: TRBV6-2/TRBV6-3
cdr3_aa: CASKTYARGVSNQPQHF
cdr3_nt: TGTGCCAGCAAGACCTACGCCAGGGGTGTTAGCAATCAGCCCCAGCATTTT

d_call: TRBD2
clone_size: few
j_call: TRBJ2-3
v_call: TRBV11-1
cdr3_aa: CASSPGTSEIPGTDTQYF
cdr3_nt: TGTGCCAGCAGCCCCGGGACTAGCGAAATTCCTGGCACAGATACGCAGTATTTT

d_call: .
clone_size: .
j_call: TRBJ2-3
v_call: TRBV6-6
cdr3_aa: CASSDRSVDTQYF
cdr3_nt: TGTGCCAGCAGCGATAGATCCGTGGATACGCAGTATTTT

d_call: TRBD1
clone_size: few
j_call: TRBJ1-4
v_call: TRBV12-3/TRBV12-4
cdr3_aa: CASSRDRTEKLFF
cdr3_nt: TGTGCCAGCAGCCGGGACAGGACAGAAAAACTGTTTTTT

d_call: .
clone_size: many
j_call: TRBJ2-7
v_call: TRBV29-1
cdr3_aa: CSVNYGTSYEQYF
cdr3_nt: TGCAGCGTCAATTACGGCACGTCCTACGAGCAGTACTTC

d_call: .
clone_size: many
j_call: TRBJ2-2
v_call: TRBV5-1
cdr3_aa: CASSLPGTNTGELFF
cdr3_nt: TGCGCCAGCAGCTTGCCGGGTACGAACACCGGGGAGCTGTTTTTT

d_call: .
clone_size: many
j_call: TRBJ1-1
v_call: TRBV16
cdr3_aa: CASSKDKPNTEAFF
cdr3_nt: TGTGCCAGCAGCAAAGACAAGCCGAACACTGAAGCTTTCTTT

d_call: TRBD2
clone_size: many
j_call: TRBJ2-1
v_call: TRBV15
cdr3_aa: CATSTPLGLAANNEQFF
cdr3_nt: TGTGCCACCAGCACCCCTCTAGGACTAGCGGCGAACAATGAGCAGTTCTTC

d_call: .
clone_size: many
j_call: TRBJ2-7
v_call: TRBV5-1
cdr3_aa: CASSNTAGFYEQYF
cdr3_nt: TGCGCCAGCAGCAATACGGCGGGTTTCTACGAGCAGTACTTC

d_call: .
clone_size: .
j_call: TRBJ2-5
v_call: TRBV5-1
cdr3_aa: CASSARATGDQETQYF
cdr3_nt: TGCGCCAGCAGCGCCAGGGCGACAGGAGACCAAGAGACCCAGTACTTC